This passage covers 16 T cell receptor beta chains from one sample sequenced in a study of shared clonotypes between healthy human individuals. Sequencing used immunoSEQ multiplex PCR; TCRdb keeps in-frame clones, though not all of them. The sample shows around 2.1 million clones, more than 90% of them seen only once. Source material: naive CD4+ T cells sorted from blood. Subset meaning: CD45RA+ positively selected. These receptors all stem from a man younger than 30 in good health.

The V call is TRBV18, the J call TRBJ2-7; no reliable D call. Trimming removed 5 bases from V and 0 bases from J, with 11 bases in between. Germline assignment: CDR1 KGHSH and CDR2 LQKENI. The CDR3 runs to 14 residues. The CDR3: CASSMLSSSYEQYF. CDR3 coding DNA: TGTGCCAGCTCAATGCTCAGTAGCTCCTACGAGCAGTACTTC.

This clone was detected only once. At the DNA level, this CDR3 is encoded by other sequences in the same sample as well. The J gene is TRBJ1-2, the V gene TRBV21-1. TRBV21-1 is recorded as a pseudogene. The CDR3 has 14 amino acids. CDR3 in DNA: TGTGCCAGCAGCAAAGGGAGGGGGAACTATGGCTACACCTTC. Encoded protein: CASSKGRGNYGYTF.

The J gene is TRBJ1-3, the V gene TRBV7-2; D remains unclear. Looked up from germline, CDR1 is SGHTA and CDR2 is FQGNSA. V lost 6 bases to trimming and J lost 0 bases, with 15 bases between them. There are 16 residues in the CDR3. CDR3 loop: CASSSDFATSGNTIYF. CDR3 bases: TGTGCCAGCAGTTCGGATTTTGCCACCTCTGGAAACACCATATATTTT. Using reference TRBV7-2 and TRBJ1-3 for the parts outside the CDR3, the full variable domain is GAGVSQSPSNKVTEKGKDVELRCDPISGHTALYWYRQSLGQGLEFLIYFQGNSAPDKSGLPSDRFSAERTGGSVSTLTIQRTQQEDSAVYLCASSSDFATSGNTIYFGEGSWLTVV.

This clone has just one count. The gene calls are TRBV28 and TRBJ2-7; D is possibly TRBD1 or TRBD2 (5 bases each). Germline values: CDR1 MDHEN, CDR2 SYDVKM. The CDR3 contains 15 residues. V was cut by 2 bases and J by 0 bases, with 11 bases left in between. For the CDR3, the DNA is TGTGCCAGCAGTTTAGGGACGGCCGGCTCCTACGAGCAGTACTTC. Its translation is CASSLGTAGSYEQYF.

The gene calls are TRBV27 and TRBJ2-7, with D perhaps TRBD2 (6 bases). The CDR3 loop spans 16 amino acids. Looked up from germline, CDR1 is MNHEY and CDR2 is SMNVEV (reference sequence). V lost 2 bases to trimming and J lost 1 base, with 15 bases between them. This CDR3 reads CASSLRGSSRSYEQYF. The CDR3 region has the DNA TGTGCCAGCAGTTTACGGGGGTCATCGAGATCCTACGAGCAGTACTTC.

The chain combines TRBV4-1 with TRBJ2-5; D not resolved. Germline CDR1 reads MGHRA; CDR2 reads YSYEKL. The germline V and J ends were trimmed by 0 bases and 0 bases, with 14 bases remaining between them. This CDR3 has 17 residues. The CDR3 nucleotides read TGCGCCAGCAGCCAAGAGAAGGGTAAGGGAAACCAAGAGACCCAGTACTTC. This encodes CASSQEKGKGNQETQYF.

The chain links TRBV30 to TRBJ2-7; TRBD1 matches 7 bases. The CDR3 is 11 residues long. Germline values: CDR1 GTSNPN, CDR2 SVGIG (reference sequence). J gave up 13 bases and V 1 base, and 7 bases lay outside the gene matches. CDR3: CAWSAGTASYF. DNA for the CDR3: TGTGCCTGGAGTGCCGGGACAGCTTCCTACTTC.

About this clone itself: A junction boundary mismatches the germline segment, possibly from a read error. V and J are TRBV27 and TRBJ2-7, with TRBD1 matching 9 bases. This CDR3 is built from 13 residues. The V gene's germline CDR1 is MNHEY and CDR2 SMNVEV (reference sequence). The DNA for the CDR3 is TGTGCCAGCAGCATAACAAACCGGGACAGGGCGGACTTC. Translated, it gives CASSITNRDRADF.

The chain joins TRBV19 to TRBJ2-2; no firm D call. Trimming left V 7 bases short and J 0 bases short, with 9 bases between. The CDR3 consists of 14 residues. Germline CDR1 is LNHDA and CDR2 is SQIVND (reference sequence). The CDR3: CASKPSSNTGELFF. For the CDR3, the DNA is TGTGCCAGTAAGCCCTCATCGAACACCGGGGAGCTGTTTTTT.

The chain recombines TRBV18 with TRBJ2-7; 10 positions agree with TRBD2. The V and J ends lost 3 bases and 2 bases, in that order; junction bases with no gene match: 4. Germline V lookup: CDR1 KGHSH, CDR2 LQKENI. The CDR3 extends over 15 amino acids. CDR3 in DNA: TGTGCCAGCTCACCGCTAGCGGGAGTAGCCTACGAGCAGTACTTC. Its translation: CASSPLAGVAYEQYF.

The rearrangement links TRBV7-9 to TRBJ1-5; the D is unclear. Trimming took 1 base from V and 11 from J, leaving 9 bases between them. Germline lookup yields CDR1 SEHNR and CDR2 FQNEAQ (reference sequence). The CDR3 runs to 12 residues. The CDR3 loop is CASSLGYSSQHF. CDR3 DNA: TGTGCCAGCAGCTTAGGCTACAGTTCCCAGCATTTT.

This clone is a singleton in its sample. The V gene is TRBV29-1, the J gene TRBJ2-3; no firm D call. Germline-derived CDR1 and CDR2 are SQVTM and ANQGSEA. With 4 bases removed from V and 2 bases from J, the gap between germline ends came to 10 bases. This CDR3 region has 13 residues. CDR3 in DNA: TGCAGCGTTGTCATTGGGTACACAGATACGCAGTATTTT. Translation: CSVVIGYTDTQYF.

This clone was observed a single time. V is TRBV5-5 and J is TRBJ1-2, with D possibly being TRBD1 (5 bases). The CDR3 runs 14 residues. Germline V gene data show CDR1 as SGHKS and CDR2 as YYEKEE (reference sequence). The V gene lost 3 bases and the J gene lost 2 bases, with 11 bases spanning the gap. The CDR3 loop is CASSWDQGNYGYTF. The CDR3 region has the DNA TGTGCCAGCAGCTGGGACCAGGGAAACTATGGCTACACCTTC.

The chain employs TRBV27 and TRBJ1-1; D call uncertain. V was shortened by 3 bases and J by 4 bases, with 15 bases between the two germline ends. CDR3 length: 15 amino acids. The germline V gene encodes CDR1 MNHEY and CDR2 SMNVEV (reference sequence). The CDR3 sequence: CASSFSNRNPTEAFF. As DNA, the CDR3 is TGTGCCAGCAGTTTTTCCAACAGAAACCCCACTGAAGCTTTCTTT.

The chain employs TRBV29-1 and TRBJ2-7; 8 bases agree with TRBD1. This CDR3 has 14 residues. V lost 7 bases, J lost 6 bases, and 14 bases stayed unmatched. Looked up from germline, CDR1 is SQVTM and CDR2 is ANQGSEA. The CDR3 loop reads CSASQQGVSGEQYF. Written as DNA, the CDR3 is TGCAGCGCGTCGCAACAGGGGGTTAGTGGCGAGCAGTACTTC.

Concerning this clone: Other nucleotide sequences from this sample produce the same CDR3. The V call is TRBV18, the J call TRBJ2-3; 7 positions match TRBD1. V lost 0 bases, J lost 3 bases, and 3 bases stayed unmatched. Germline-derived CDR1 and CDR2 are KGHSH and LQKENI. CDR3 length: 15 amino acids. CDR3 nucleotide sequence: TGTGCCAGCTCACCACCGGGCAGGGGGACAGATACGCAGTATTTT. Translated, it gives CASSPPGRGTDTQYF.